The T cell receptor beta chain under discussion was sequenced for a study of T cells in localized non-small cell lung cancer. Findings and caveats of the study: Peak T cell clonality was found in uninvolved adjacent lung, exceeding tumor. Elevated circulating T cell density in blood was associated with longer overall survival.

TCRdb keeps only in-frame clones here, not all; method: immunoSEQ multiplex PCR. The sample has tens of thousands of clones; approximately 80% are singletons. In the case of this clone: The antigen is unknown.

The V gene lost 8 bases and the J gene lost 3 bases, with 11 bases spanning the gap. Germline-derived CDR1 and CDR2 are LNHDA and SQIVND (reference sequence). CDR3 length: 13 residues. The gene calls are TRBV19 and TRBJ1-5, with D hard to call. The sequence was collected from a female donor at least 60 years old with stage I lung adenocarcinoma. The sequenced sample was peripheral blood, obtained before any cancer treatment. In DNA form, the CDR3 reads TGTGCCAGTGGTGGGGTAATCAATCAGCCCCAGCATTTT. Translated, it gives CASGGVINQPQHF.